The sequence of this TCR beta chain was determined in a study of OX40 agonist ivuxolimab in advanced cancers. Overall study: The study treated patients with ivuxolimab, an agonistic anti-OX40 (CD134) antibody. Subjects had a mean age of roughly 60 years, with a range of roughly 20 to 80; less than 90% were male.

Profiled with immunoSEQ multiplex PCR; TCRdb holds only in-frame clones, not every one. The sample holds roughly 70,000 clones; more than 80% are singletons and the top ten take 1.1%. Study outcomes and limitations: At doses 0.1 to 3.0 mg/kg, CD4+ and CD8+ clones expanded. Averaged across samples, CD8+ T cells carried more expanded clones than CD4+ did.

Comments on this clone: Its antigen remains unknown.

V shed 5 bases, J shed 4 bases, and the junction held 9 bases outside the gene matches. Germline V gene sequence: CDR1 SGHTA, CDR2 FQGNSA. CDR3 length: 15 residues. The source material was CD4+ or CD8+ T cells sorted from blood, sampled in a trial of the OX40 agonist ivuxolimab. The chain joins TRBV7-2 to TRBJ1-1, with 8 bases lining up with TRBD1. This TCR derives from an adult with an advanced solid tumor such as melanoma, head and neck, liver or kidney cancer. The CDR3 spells CASSHSQTGGTEAFF. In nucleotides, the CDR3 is TGTGCCAGCAGCCACTCCCAAACAGGGGGCACTGAAGCTTTCTTT.